This TCR beta chain comes out of a study of molecular identifiers for immune sequencing clone quantification. Germline V CDR1 and CDR2: MNHNS, SASEGT. This CDR3 spans 13 amino acids. Comments on this clonotype: The junction departs from the called germline gene at one end, perhaps through a read error.

Each CDR3 protein gets one entry after TCRdb re-called the PCR reads with MiXCR. The sample consists of under 600,000 distinct CDR3 sequences, about 25% of them appearing once. Material for sequencing was naive CD8+ T cells from blood, with Jurkat cell RNA spiked in. The subset is: FACS-sorted CD8+CD4-CCR7+CD45RA+ naive T cells. The TCR comes from a human donor in good health. Some libraries in this study had Jurkat cell RNA spiked in. The genes are TRBV6-1 and TRBJ2-7; no firm D call. The CDR3 reads CASSEVPSNEQYF. The DNA for the CDR3 is TGTGCCAGCAGTGAAGTCCCCTCCAACGAGCAGTACTTC.